The rows below give T cell receptor beta chains drawn from one sample of a study of T cell responses to AZD1222 COVID-19 vaccine. This table comes from immunoSEQ multiplex PCR, and its TCRdb copy is limited to in-frame clones, with some not included. The repertoire consists of 110,000 or so clones, with about 90% occurring once and the leading ten covering approximately 7.6%. Sequencing used peripheral blood, obtained on day 0 of AZD1222 vaccination. The receptors derive from an adult in good health. Each CDR3 is given with its conserved first and last residue. Fields, in order: clone size, V gene, J gene, D gene, CDR3 DNA, CDR3 protein. A D gene is named only where the DNA matches it firmly. The size field is filled for only some rows; it gives once, few, many or a size class.

>-|TRBV6-6|TRBJ2-5|TRBD2
TGTGCCAGCAGTCCCGGACTAGCGGGGGCCCCGCAGTTAGAGACCCAGTACTTC
CASSPGLAGAPQLETQYF
>-|TRBV27|TRBJ1-5|TRBD1
TGTGCCAGCAGTCGGGACAGGGGGAGTCAGCCCCAGCATTTT
CASSRDRGSQPQHF
>few|TRBV9|TRBJ2-3|-
TGTGCCAGCAGCGTAGAGAAGGGAGATACGCAGTATTTT
CASSVEKGDTQYF
>-|TRBV19|TRBJ1-1|-
TGTGCCAGTAGTACTGGACGGACACGGGGCACTGAAGCTTTCTTT
CASSTGRTRGTEAFF
>-|TRBV5-1|TRBJ1-3|-
TGCGCCAGCAGCCTCCAAGGCCAGGGTTCTGGAAACACCATATATTTT
CASSLQGQGSGNTIYF
>-|TRBV2|TRBJ1-6|-
TGTGCCAGCAGTGAAGGCCCCGGGCATAATTCACCCCTCCACTTT
CASSEGPGHNSPLHF
>-|TRBV11-2|TRBJ1-1|TRBD1
TGTGCCAGCAGACTCATCAGGGGGAAAACTGAAGCTTTCTTT
CASRLIRGKTEAFF
>-|TRBV6-1|TRBJ1-5|-
TGTGCCAGCAGTGACCCAGGGACCAGCAATCAGCCCCAGCATTTT
CASSDPGTSNQPQHF
>-|TRBV23-1|TRBJ1-2|TRBD1
TGCGCCAGCAGTCAATCGGGACAGGGAGGTAACTATGGCTACACCTTC
CASSQSGQGGNYGYTF
>-|TRBV4-1|TRBJ2-2|TRBD2
TGCGCCAGCAGCCGAGGACTAGCGGGGGGAAACGGGGAGCTGTTTTTT
CASSRGLAGGNGELFF
>-|TRBV2|TRBJ2-7|TRBD2
TGTGCCAGCAGTGAAGCGGAAACGGGACTAGTCTTCGAGCAGTACTTC
CASSEAETGLVFEQYF
>-|TRBV29-1|TRBJ2-1|-
TGCAGCGTTGGTCCCTTAGCCTCTTGGGGCAATGAGCAGTTCTTC
CSVGPLASWGNEQFF
>-|TRBV5-6|TRBJ2-5|-
TGTGCCAGCAGTCAAACCTTAGGGGGCCAAGAGACCCAGTACTTC
CASSQTLGGQETQYF
>-|TRBV19|TRBJ1-3|-
TGTGCCAGTAGTTCTGGGGGGACGGCCTCTGGAAACACCATATATTTT
CASSSGGTASGNTIYF
>-|TRBV7-9|TRBJ1-5|-
TGTGCCAGCAGCTTAGATGGCAATCAGCCCCAGCATTTT
CASSLDGNQPQHF
>-|TRBV2|TRBJ1-5|-
TGTGCCAGCATCAAGGAAGGGGGAGGCAATCAGCCCCAGCATTTT
CASIKEGGGNQPQHF
>-|TRBV30|TRBJ2-7|-
TGTGCCTGGGCGGGGGACATATATCCCCACGAGCAGTACTTC
CAWAGDIYPHEQYF
>-|TRBV7-2|TRBJ1-5|-
TGTGCCAGCAGCTTAGACGTAGCAGGGTATCAGCCCCAGCATTTT
CASSLDVAGYQPQHF
>-|TRBV7-9|TRBJ2-3|-
TGTGCCAGCAGCTCGAGCGGGAGCACAGATACGCAGTATTTT
CASSSSGSTDTQYF
>once|TRBV3-1/TRBV3-2|TRBJ2-1|TRBD2
TGTGCCAGCAGCCAAGCTAGCGGGGGCTACAATGAGCAGTTCTTC
CASSQASGGYNEQFF
>-|TRBV6-4|TRBJ2-3|-
TGTGCCAGCAGCGCGACGACTGCCACAGATACGCAGTATTTT
CASSATTATDTQYF
>-|TRBV4-3|TRBJ2-1|-
TGCGCCAGCAGCCAAGATTCAAGAGGCGGGTTATACAATGAGCAGTTCTTC
CASSQDSRGGLYNEQFF
>-|TRBV18|TRBJ1-5|-
TGTGCCAGCTCACCATATCCCGGGCAGGACGGTCAGCCCCAGCATTTT
CASSPYPGQDGQPQHF
>-|TRBV2|TRBJ1-5|TRBD1
TGTGCCAGCAGTTGGGACAGTAATAGCAATCAGCCCCAGCATTTT
CASSWDSNSNQPQHF
>-|TRBV2|TRBJ2-2|TRBD2
TGTGCCAGCACGCAACTAGCGGGAGGGATCGGGGAGCTGTTTTTT
CASTQLAGGIGELFF
>-|TRBV27|TRBJ1-4|-
TGTGCCAGCAGTTTCGCGGGTGAGTCAGCCCGTGCCAAACTGTTTTTT
CASSFAGESARAKLFF
>-|TRBV3-1/TRBV3-2|TRBJ1-1|-
TGTGCCAGCAGCCCCCGCCGTGCTTACACTGAAGCTTTCTTT
CASSPRRAYTEAFF
>-|TRBV5-1|TRBJ2-7|-
TGCGCCAGCAGCTTGGGGCTAGAACCCTACGAGCAGTACTTC
CASSLGLEPYEQYF
>-|TRBV4-3|TRBJ1-2|-
TGCGCCAGCAGCCAAGATTTCTCGGGCAGCTCCTATGGCTACACCTTC
CASSQDFSGSSYGYTF
>-|TRBV5-1|TRBJ1-5|-
TGCGCCAGCAGCTTGGGAGAAAATCAGCCCCAGCATTTT
CASSLGENQPQHF
>-|TRBV5-1|TRBJ1-1|-
TGCGCCAGCAGCTTACAGGGGAACACTGAAGCTTTCTTT
CASSLQGNTEAFF
>-|TRBV27|TRBJ2-5|TRBD2
TGTGCCAGCAGTAGGGCCTGGGGGGGGGAGACCCAGTACTTC
CASSRAWGGETQYF